This T cell receptor beta chain was identified in a study of T cells expressing NK-cell markers. As for the study in general: In sorted CD3+CD56+NKG2C+, CD3+CD56+NKG2C- and CD3+CD56-NKG2C+ T cells, TCR beta repertoires were obtained. Of eight sequenced donors, seven were HCMV-seropositive and one HCMV-seronegative. Study observations and caveats: Several donors showed these clonotypes also leading the CD3+CD56-NKG2C+ fraction.

TCR beta libraries carry UMIs added by 5'RACE template switching. TCRdb re-called the 5' RACE reads and gives one entry per CDR3 protein, without DNA. This sample's table reports 400,000 to 500,000 distinct CDR3 sequences. Regarding this clonotype: The target antigen is unknown.

The CDR3 has 14 amino acids. Germline V gene data show CDR1 as KGHDR and CDR2 as SFDVKD. The chain has TRBV24-1 and TRBJ2-3; TCRdb's assignment of TRBD1 cannot be checked, as there is no DNA. This clonotype originated in a woman between 18 and 70 years old in good health. Sequencing was performed on blood T cells: a sorted CD56 or NKG2C T cell subset, CD4+ or CD8+ T cells, or bulk PBMC T cells (not recorded which). The CDR3 sequence: CATSGTGWTDTQYF.